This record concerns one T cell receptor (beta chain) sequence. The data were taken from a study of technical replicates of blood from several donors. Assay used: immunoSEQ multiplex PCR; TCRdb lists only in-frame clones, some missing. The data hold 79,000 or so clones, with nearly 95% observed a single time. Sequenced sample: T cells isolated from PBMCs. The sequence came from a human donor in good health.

The CDR3 protein is CSVEALAGRGYEQYF. The CDR3 region has the DNA TGCAGCGTTGAGGCACTAGCGGGGAGGGGCTACGAGCAGTACTTC. V gene TRBV29-1 combines with J gene TRBJ2-7; 10 nucleotides line up with TRBD2. Germline loops: CDR1 SQVTM, CDR2 ANQGSEA. The CDR3 runs 15 residues. The J segment lost 3 bases and the V segment lost 3 bases, leaving 8 bases of the junction unmatched.